This TCR beta chain is from a study of blood T cell repertoires in COVID-19 (dated by TCRdb to between 2020 and 2021). A note on the overall study: Collaborator samples came from the United States, Italy and Spain and covered acute and convalescent phases of COVID-19. The prospective study material was composed of cDNA or gDNA derived from T cells, B-cell-depleted T cells, or PBMCs. The dataset comprised deeply sampled blood TCRbeta repertoires from subjects exposed to, actively infected with, or recovered from COVID-19. The repertoires were released in a freely available public database meant as a resource for research on the immune response to SARS-CoV-2. The samples were drawn from the first 160 participants of the ongoing ImmuneRACE study and from 1,254 subjects provided by 6 global collaborators. Sample metadata almost always included a de-identified subject ID, COVID-19 status, age in years and sex. Where available, HLA class I and class II types were obtained from metadata supplied by the sample provider rather than from assay-based typing.

What the work shows at the level of the full study, not this receptor alone: The amount of clinical and demographic metadata varied by source and participant and was provided uncurated.

The immunoSEQ Assay, a bias-controlled multiplex PCR, was used to amplify TCRbeta CDR3 regions from genomic DNA. From the authors' description of their analysis: The number of nucleated cells in each sample was estimated by amplification of reference gene primers within the assay. To quantify the absolute abundance of each unique TCRbeta CDR3 rearrangement, sequence reads were collapsed and filtered. For each sample, productive Simpson clonality was calculated by taking the square root of Simpson's diversity index across productive rearrangements. TCRdb mirrors the immuneACCESS table, restricted to in-frame sequences. Some clones are absent from its copies; in checked studies, under half trace to an unresolved V gene, and the reason for the others is unknown. V and J calls plus clone size are reproduced from that table; the DNA served to infer D and trimming. In all, the sample holds 150,000 or so clones, and over 75% of those were seen once. The top ten clonotypes cover under 15% of the sample.

On this clone: Its cognate antigen has yet to be identified. Per-base quality was not reported, and no clone a single base away is much larger than it.

Including the terminal cysteine and phenylalanine, the CDR3 comprises 15 residues. Of all the DNA, just the CDR3 is kept, 45 bases in frame from base 1. Reading the germline V gene gives CDR1 MDHEN and CDR2 SYDVKM. Here V drops 4 bases and J drops 0 bases, and the junction holds 6 bases not matched to any gene. At one collaborating source in Seattle, patients were enrolled during active infection and were followed longitudinally through the course of disease. Collaborating institutions collected whole blood in K2EDTA tubes following their own protocols. Collaborator samples were shipped for TCRbeta analysis as frozen whole blood, isolated PBMCs, or DNA extracted from either sample type.

The chain was built from TRBV28 and TRBJ2-7; a stretch of 7 junction bases matches TRBD1. The receptor comes from a man aged 18 to 29 with COVID-19, enrolled during active disease. The material sequenced was peripheral blood. The CDR3 here reads CASSSGQELSYEQYF. The nucleotide sequence reads as follows: TGTGCCAGCAGTTCTGGACAGGAACTCTCCTACGAGCAGTACTTC.